This T cell receptor (beta chain) derives from a study of CD8 T cells in ankylosing spondylitis (dated by TCRdb to the late 2010s). About the investigation overall: The study profiled T cell receptor beta repertoires in healthy donors and ankylosing spondylitis patients to find disease-linked TCR variants. The full study cohort was made up of about 25 ankylosing spondylitis patients and 108 healthy donors. Samples of peripheral blood were taken, and for ankylosing spondylitis patients, synovial fluid was collected as well.

Study-wide conclusions, independent of this receptor: Some motif variants were previously reported in synovial fluid and blood of reactive arthritis patients, suggesting common disease-initiation mechanisms. The disease-linked clones showed a CD8+ phenotype and occurred at relatively low frequencies in peripheral blood. Blood from ankylosing spondylitis patients appeared to be characterized by a TCR beta motif composed of under 10 highly homologous amino acid variants. According to the report, matched synovial fluid samples from ankylosing spondylitis patients were significantly enriched for the disease-linked clones.

In this sample, this clonotype turned up many times. What this receptor recognizes is not known. No quality values exist for individual bases; no much larger clone is one base distant. The data were produced on an Illumina HiSeq 2500. TCR beta libraries were prepared by quantitative 5'-RACE with molecular barcodes. The authors' pipeline ran thus. A new computational method, built on a probabilistic model of VDJ rearrangement, was used to identify disease-linked TCR variants. TCRdb trimmed the raw reads at Q25, called clones with MiXCR and kept productive beta chains. CDR3 protein sequences are deduplicated, and each keeps its most common genes and DNA. TCRdb, rather than the study authors, made the V and J calls. The table for this sample lists 110,000 to 150,000 distinct CDR3 sequences; 7% to 9% of them were counted only once. The ten largest account for under 7.5% of the sample. Synovial fluid samples were matched to blood samples from the same ankylosing spondylitis patients.

According to the germline V gene, CDR1 reads SGHRS and CDR2 reads YFSETQ. The CDR3 holds 14 amino acids from the cysteine to the phenylalanine. The entry retains the CDR3 DNA only, 42 bases that are in frame from base 1. The germline V end is reduced by 4 bases and the J end by 6 bases; junction bases left unmatched: 9. This receptor was identified in a male donor with ankylosing spondylitis. The V and J segments used are TRBV5-1 and TRBJ1-1, and 7 junction bases match TRBD1. The sample comprised synovial fluid, either unsorted or a sorted T cell fraction (not recorded which). The sequenced DNA is TGCGCCAGCAGCGCGGGACAGCTCGGTGCTGAAGCTTTCTTT. It translates as CASSAGQLGAEAFF.